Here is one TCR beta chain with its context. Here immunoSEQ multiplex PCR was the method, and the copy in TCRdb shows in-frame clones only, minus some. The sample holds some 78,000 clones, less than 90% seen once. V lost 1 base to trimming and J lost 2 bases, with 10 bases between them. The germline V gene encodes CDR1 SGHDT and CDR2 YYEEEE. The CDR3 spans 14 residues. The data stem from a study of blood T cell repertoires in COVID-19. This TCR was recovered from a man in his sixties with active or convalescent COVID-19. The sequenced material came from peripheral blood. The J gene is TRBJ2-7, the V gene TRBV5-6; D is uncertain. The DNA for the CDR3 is TGTGCCAGCAGCTTGCGTTACGCGACCTACGAGCAGTACTTC. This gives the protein CASSLRYATYEQYF.